Below, one TCR beta chain is given with its context. As yet, its antigen is unknown. The sample comes from a study of CXCR3-negative and CXCR3-positive naive CD8 T cells. Findings and caveats of the study: Higher TRB CDR3 hydrophobicity marked CXCR3-positive naive cells relative to CXCR3-negative naive cells. Naive subsets displayed similar surface CD5, and TCR strength was inferred from TRB CDR3 properties. Similar TRBV-TRBJ usage characterized naive CXCR3-negative and CXCR3-positive cells; memory cells differed.

CDR3 length equals 17 residues. Germline loops: CDR1 SEHNR, CDR2 FQNEAQ (reference sequence). CD45RO-CCR7+CD27+CD95- defined naive CD8+ T cells. The study made its TRB cDNA libraries by 5' RACE, adding UMI labels. TCRdb re-called the 5' RACE reads; one entry per CDR3 protein, DNA not given. The sample data list around 140,000 distinct CDR3 sequences. The specimen was naive CXCR3- CD8+ T cells from blood. Sample subset: CD45RO-CCR7+CD27+CD95- naive CD8+ T cells lacking CXCR3 (TNR3-). The chain combines TRBV7-9 with TRBJ2-7; no DNA is available, so the TRBD2 call from TCRdb remains unchecked. The clonotype originates from a human donor in good health. Some clones in this sample may be carry-over from other donors' samples. CDR3 residues: CASSLTSGRASAYEQYF. Supplemented by reference TRBV7-9 and TRBJ2-7, the full variable domain reads DTGVSQNPRHKITKRGQNVTFRCDPISEHNRLYWYRQTLGQGPEFLTYFQNEAQLEKSRLLSDRFSAERPKGSFSTLEIQRTEQGDSAMYLCASSLTSGRASAYEQYFGPGTRLTVT.